Listed below are T cell receptor beta chains from one sample, sequenced in a study of regulatory T cells in long-lasting Graves disease. Each CDR3 protein gets one entry after TCRdb re-called the multiplex PCR reads with MiXCR. The data show approximately 470,000 distinct CDR3 sequences, around 15% seen once. These data were likewise used in another study, on T cells in Graves' hyperthyroidism and ophthalmopathy.

The material was peripheral blood mononuclear cells (PBMCs), obtained at new diagnosis, from a patient treated with antithyroid drugs. The origin of the receptors is a man aged 40-50 years with Graves disease. Both conserved end residues are part of each CDR3. Fields, in order: CDR3 protein, V gene, D gene. A D gene is named only where the DNA matches it firmly.

CDR3: CAWSVVTGTEAFF
V: TRBV30
D: -

CDR3: CASSKVGLAGGNEQFF
V: TRBV11-3
D: TRBD2

CDR3: CASSFRQGRSGYTF
V: TRBV12-3/TRBV12-4
D: -

CDR3: CATSRKDRGPQETQYF
V: TRBV15
D: TRBD1

CDR3: CASSQLGREETQYF
V: TRBV4-1
D: TRBD2

CDR3: CATSDSGTGERNEQFF
V: TRBV24-1
D: TRBD1

CDR3: CASNQGLGDTGELFF
V: TRBV11-3
D: TRBD2

CDR3: CASSYSRGTYGYTF
V: TRBV6-5
D: -

CDR3: CASSRQDRINQPQHF
V: TRBV5-6
D: TRBD1

CDR3: CSAKLRDRGFGLARLTKQFF
V: TRBV20-1
D: TRBD1

CDR3: CASGLWDSEGVEQYF
V: TRBV12-5
D: -

CDR3: CASSYGQEAFF
V: TRBV11-2
D: -

CDR3: CASSVGQSSYNEQFF
V: TRBV5-1
D: TRBD1

CDR3: CATSDLDWNNEQFF
V: TRBV28
D: -

CDR3: CASSPAIEGYDEQFF
V: TRBV18
D: -

CDR3: CASSIPGLAGPNEQFF
V: TRBV5-1
D: TRBD2

CDR3: CASSGGATNEKLFF
V: TRBV2
D: -

CDR3: CASSRHRGPRLAVTYEQYF
V: TRBV11-2
D: -

CDR3: CASSKGLAGVGNEQFF
V: TRBV19
D: TRBD2

CDR3: CSARDLAHYTDTQYF
V: TRBV20-1
D: -

CDR3: CASRGTGGNTEAFF
V: TRBV28
D: TRBD1

CDR3: CASSEVGPGGIYEQYF
V: TRBV6-1
D: TRBD1

CDR3: CASSPPGTSQGQYF
V: TRBV28
D: -

CDR3: CASSPTSGRSNEQYF
V: TRBV10-2
D: TRBD2

CDR3: CASTVLGVGEQYF
V: TRBV2
D: -

CDR3: CASRDGPSADTQYF
V: TRBV19
D: -

CDR3: CATSDAPRSNEQFF
V: TRBV24-1
D: -

CDR3: CASSQDGSYVSPLHF
V: TRBV3-1
D: -

CDR3: CASSPPSGFDAGELFF
V: TRBV12-3/TRBV12-4
D: -

CDR3: CSARDPPSYEQYF
V: TRBV20-1
D: -

CDR3: CASSEGSPTQYF
V: TRBV6-2/TRBV6-3
D: -

CDR3: CASRGTENSPLHF
V: TRBV10-2
D: TRBD1

CDR3: CASQGGASYNSPLHF
V: TRBV28
D: TRBD1

CDR3: CASSLLQGRGYGYTF
V: TRBV12-3/TRBV12-4
D: -

CDR3: CASSYMSSNYGYTF
V: TRBV5-1
D: -

CDR3: CSARDTREGSYEQYF
V: TRBV20-1
D: TRBD2

CDR3: CATSDRTRNIQYF
V: TRBV24-1
D: -

CDR3: CASSSDWLPATDTQYF
V: TRBV2
D: -

CDR3: CASSKTGNTLSYEQYF
V: TRBV19
D: -

CDR3: CASREWEGRYTEAFF
V: TRBV2
D: -

CDR3: CASSLARGGPSYNEQFF
V: TRBV7-9
D: -

CDR3: CASSSSAKGEQFF
V: TRBV12-3/TRBV12-4
D: -

CDR3: CASSIRDSQETQYF
V: TRBV19
D: TRBD1

CDR3: CASSSEPGLAGGYNEQFF
V: TRBV11-1
D: TRBD2

CDR3: CASSPPPDEQFF
V: TRBV7-9
D: -

CDR3: CASSSQISLAGEPGELFF
V: TRBV27
D: TRBD2

CDR3: CASSLFQGRVAFF
V: TRBV28
D: -

CDR3: CSARRLAGTPYEQYF
V: TRBV20-1
D: TRBD2

CDR3: CASSFSRASNQPQHF
V: TRBV28
D: -

CDR3: CASSLHLGDRGRETQYF
V: TRBV5-1
D: TRBD1

CDR3: CASSLKGQGAYYGYTF
V: TRBV28
D: TRBD1

CDR3: CASQYRGGEQYF
V: TRBV19
D: -

CDR3: CSASEESSYNEQFF
V: TRBV20-1
D: -

CDR3: CASSPHGGRDNEQFF
V: TRBV19
D: -

CDR3: CASSSGRHEQYF
V: TRBV19
D: -

CDR3: CSVGTRAMDNEQFF
V: TRBV29-1
D: -